This T cell receptor (beta chain) is from a study of a mutant IDH1 vaccine in newly diagnosed glioma. Study background: Commencement of vaccination occurred 4-6 weeks following radiotherapy alone, or concurrently with temozolomide cycles. Treated patients, averaging roughly 44 years, were roughly 62% male and around 40% female. Study-level results: Top peripheral T cell clonotype shifts appeared unrelated to pseudoprogression.

As to time point: week 11, during vaccination. What each vaccine dose contained was 300 ug of mutant IDH1 20-mer peptide, accompanied by topical imiquimod. Produced via immunoSEQ multiplex PCR; TCRdb's table is partial and in-frame only. The sample lists about 60,000 clones, less than 85% occurring once. Per the germline V gene, CDR1 is MDHEN and CDR2 is SYDVKM. CDR3 length: 12 residues. The V end lost 3 bases, the J end lost 11 bases, and 13 bases lay between the germline ends. Of note for this clone: Antigen: not known.

This sample comprised PBMCs, obtained from a glioma patient whose treatment included an IDH1 peptide vaccine. This clonotype originated in a man in his thirties or forties with glioma. The chain uses TRBV28 and TRBJ1-1; no clear D gene. CDR3 DNA: TGTGCCAGCAGTTTCCAATCCCTCGCCGCTTTCTTT. This encodes CASSFQSLAAFF.